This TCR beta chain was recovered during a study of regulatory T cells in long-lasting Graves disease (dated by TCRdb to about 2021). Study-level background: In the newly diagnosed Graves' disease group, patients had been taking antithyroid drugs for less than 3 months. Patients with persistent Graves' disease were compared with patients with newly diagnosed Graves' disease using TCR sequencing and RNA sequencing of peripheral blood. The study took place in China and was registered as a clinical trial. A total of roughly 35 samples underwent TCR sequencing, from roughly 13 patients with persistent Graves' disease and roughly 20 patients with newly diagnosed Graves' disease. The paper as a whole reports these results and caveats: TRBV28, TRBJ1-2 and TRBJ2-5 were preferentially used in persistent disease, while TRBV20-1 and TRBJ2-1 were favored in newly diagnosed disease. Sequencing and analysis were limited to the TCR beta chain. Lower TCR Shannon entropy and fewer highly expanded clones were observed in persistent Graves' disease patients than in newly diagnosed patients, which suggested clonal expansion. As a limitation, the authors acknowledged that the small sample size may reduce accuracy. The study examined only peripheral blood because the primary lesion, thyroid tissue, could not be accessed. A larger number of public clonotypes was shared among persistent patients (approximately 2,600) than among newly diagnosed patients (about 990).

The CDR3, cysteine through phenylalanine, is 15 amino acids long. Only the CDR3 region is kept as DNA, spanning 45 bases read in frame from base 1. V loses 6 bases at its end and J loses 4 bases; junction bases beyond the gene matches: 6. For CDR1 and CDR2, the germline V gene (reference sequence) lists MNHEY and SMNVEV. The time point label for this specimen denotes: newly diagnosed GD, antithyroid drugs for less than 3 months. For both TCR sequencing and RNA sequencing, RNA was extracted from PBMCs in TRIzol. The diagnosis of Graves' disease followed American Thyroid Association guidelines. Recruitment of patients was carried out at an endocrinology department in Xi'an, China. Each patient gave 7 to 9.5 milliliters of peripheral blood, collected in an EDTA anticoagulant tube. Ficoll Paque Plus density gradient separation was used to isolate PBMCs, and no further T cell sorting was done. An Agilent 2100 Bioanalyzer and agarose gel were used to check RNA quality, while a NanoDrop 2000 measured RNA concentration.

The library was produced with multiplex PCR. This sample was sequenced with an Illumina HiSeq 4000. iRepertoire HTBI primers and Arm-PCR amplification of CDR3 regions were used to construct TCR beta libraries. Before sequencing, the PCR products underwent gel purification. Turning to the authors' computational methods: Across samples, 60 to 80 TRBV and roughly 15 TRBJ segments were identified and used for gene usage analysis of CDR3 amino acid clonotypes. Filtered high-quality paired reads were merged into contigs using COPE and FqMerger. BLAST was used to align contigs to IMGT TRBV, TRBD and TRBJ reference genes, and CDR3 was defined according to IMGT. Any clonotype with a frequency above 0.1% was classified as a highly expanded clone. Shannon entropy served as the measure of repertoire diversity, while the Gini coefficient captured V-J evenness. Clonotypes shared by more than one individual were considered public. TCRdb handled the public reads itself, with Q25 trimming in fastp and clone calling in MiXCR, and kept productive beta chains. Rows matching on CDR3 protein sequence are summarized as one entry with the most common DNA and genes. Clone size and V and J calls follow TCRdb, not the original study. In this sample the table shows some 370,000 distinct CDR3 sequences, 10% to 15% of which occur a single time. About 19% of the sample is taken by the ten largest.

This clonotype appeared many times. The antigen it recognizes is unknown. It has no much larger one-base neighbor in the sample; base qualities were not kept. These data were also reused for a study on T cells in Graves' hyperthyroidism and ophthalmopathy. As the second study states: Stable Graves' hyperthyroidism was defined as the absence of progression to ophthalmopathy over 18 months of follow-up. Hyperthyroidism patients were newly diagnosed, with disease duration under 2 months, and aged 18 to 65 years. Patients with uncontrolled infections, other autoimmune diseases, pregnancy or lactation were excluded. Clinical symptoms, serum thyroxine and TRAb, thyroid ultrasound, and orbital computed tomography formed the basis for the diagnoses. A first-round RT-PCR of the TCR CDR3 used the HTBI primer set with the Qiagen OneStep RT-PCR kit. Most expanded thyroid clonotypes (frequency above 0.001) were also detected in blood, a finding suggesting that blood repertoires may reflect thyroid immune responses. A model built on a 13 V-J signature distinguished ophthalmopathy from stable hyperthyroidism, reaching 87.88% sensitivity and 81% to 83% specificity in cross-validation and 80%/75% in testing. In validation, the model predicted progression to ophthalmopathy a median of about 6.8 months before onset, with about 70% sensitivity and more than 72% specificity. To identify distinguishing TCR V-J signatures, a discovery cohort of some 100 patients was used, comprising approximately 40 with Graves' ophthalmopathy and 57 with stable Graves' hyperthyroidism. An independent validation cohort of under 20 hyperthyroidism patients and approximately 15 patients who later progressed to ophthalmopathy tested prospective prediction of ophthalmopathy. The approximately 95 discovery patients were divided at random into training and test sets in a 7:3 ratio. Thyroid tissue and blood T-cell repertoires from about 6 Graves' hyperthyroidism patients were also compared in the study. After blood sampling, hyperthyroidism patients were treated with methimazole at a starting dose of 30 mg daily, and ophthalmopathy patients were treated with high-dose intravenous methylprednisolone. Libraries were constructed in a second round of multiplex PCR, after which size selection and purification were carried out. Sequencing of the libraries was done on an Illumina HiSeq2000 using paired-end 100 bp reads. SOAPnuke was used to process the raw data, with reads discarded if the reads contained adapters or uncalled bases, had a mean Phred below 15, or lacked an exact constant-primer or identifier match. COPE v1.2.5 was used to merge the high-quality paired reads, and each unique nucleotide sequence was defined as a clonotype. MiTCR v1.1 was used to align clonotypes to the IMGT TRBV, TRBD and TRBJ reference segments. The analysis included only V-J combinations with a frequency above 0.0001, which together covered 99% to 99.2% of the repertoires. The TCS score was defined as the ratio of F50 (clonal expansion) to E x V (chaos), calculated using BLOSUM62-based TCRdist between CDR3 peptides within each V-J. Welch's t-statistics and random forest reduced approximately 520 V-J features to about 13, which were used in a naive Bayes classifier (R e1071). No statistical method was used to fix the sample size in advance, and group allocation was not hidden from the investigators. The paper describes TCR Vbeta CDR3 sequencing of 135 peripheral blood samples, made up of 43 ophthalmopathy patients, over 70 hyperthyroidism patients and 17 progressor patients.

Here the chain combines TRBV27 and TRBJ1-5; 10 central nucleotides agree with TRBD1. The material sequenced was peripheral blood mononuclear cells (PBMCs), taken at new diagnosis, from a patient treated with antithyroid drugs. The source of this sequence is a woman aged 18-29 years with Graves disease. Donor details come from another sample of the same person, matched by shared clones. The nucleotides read TGTGCCAGCAGACTGACAGGGGGCTCAAATCAGCCCCAGCATTTT. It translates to CASRLTGGSNQPQHF.